These 25 T cell receptor beta chains originate from one sample sequenced in a study of blood T cell repertoires in COVID-19. Repertoires were generated with immunoSEQ multiplex PCR, while TCRdb's copy carries only in-frame clones and drops some. The sample lists 90,000 or so clones; approximately 86% were seen once. The sample was peripheral blood. The receptor set was obtained from a man between 60 and 70 years old with acute or convalescent COVID-19.

This chain connects TRBV7-6 to TRBJ1-1, with TRBD1 identical over 8 bases. V shed 5 bases and J 2 bases; nucleotides not matched to a gene: 7. Germline CDR1 SGHVS, CDR2 FNYEAQ. The CDR3 runs to 15 residues. In nucleotides, the CDR3 is TGTGCCAGCAGCCTCCGGACAGGGCTCAACACTGAAGCTTTCTTT. Amino acids: CASSLRTGLNTEAFF.

This chain links TRBV27 with TRBJ1-6, with D possibly TRBD1 on 6 matching bases. The CDR3 loop spans 15 amino acids. Germline CDR1 and CDR2: MNHEY and SMNVEV (reference sequence). The germline V and J ends were trimmed by 5 bases and 13 bases, with 21 bases remaining between them. In nucleotides, the CDR3 is TGTGCCAGCAGTAGAGAGCCGGGACATGGGCTCCCCCTCCACTTT. Amino acids: CASSREPGHGLPLHF.

The CDR3 DNA reads as TGTGCCTGGACAGGGCCTACTATGACCTATAATTCACCCCTCCACTTT. This gives the protein CAWTGPTMTYNSPLHF. The V gene is TRBV30, the J gene TRBJ1-6, with D tentatively TRBD1 (5 bases). The CDR3 runs to 16 residues. Deletions cut 4 bases from V and 2 bases from J, with 15 bases between. Germline CDR1 and CDR2: GTSNPN and SVGIG (reference sequence).

J is TRBJ2-1 and V is TRBV6-1, with D perhaps TRBD2 (5 bases). Germline V CDR1 and CDR2: MNHNS, SASEGT. V gave up 2 bases and J gave up 7 bases, with 6 bases separating them. The CDR3 contains 12 residues. The CDR3 loop is CASSEPGNEQFF. CDR3 bases: TGTGCCAGCAGTGAACCGGGGAATGAGCAGTTCTTC.

This chain uses TRBV5-1 with TRBJ1-1; D might be TRBD1 (6 bases). V lost 4 bases to trimming and J lost 7 bases, with 14 bases between them. Germline loops: CDR1 SGHRS, CDR2 YFSETQ. The CDR3 loop spans 13 amino acids. The CDR3 spells CASSPQGTGEAFF. For the CDR3, the DNA is TGCGCCAGCAGCCCACAGGGAACGGGTGAAGCTTTCTTT.

The V call is TRBV7-3, the J call TRBJ2-5; possibly TRBD1 for D (6 bases). Germline V gene data show CDR1 as SGHTA and CDR2 as FQGTGA. Trimming took 5 bases from V and 4 from J, leaving 11 bases between them. The CDR3 is 13 amino acids. The CDR3 region has the DNA TGTGCCAGCAGCAGGGGGTCCGGAGAGACCCAGTACTTC. This encodes CASSRGSGETQYF.

This clone was counted a single time. The chain uses TRBV30 and TRBJ1-5; D might be TRBD1 (5 bases). CDR3 length: 12 amino acids. The V gene's germline CDR1 is GTSNPN and CDR2 SVGIG (reference sequence). The V and J ends lost 8 bases and 9 bases respectively, with 17 bases between them. CDR3: CARQWTKGPQHF. CDR3 in DNA: TGTGCCCGACAGTGGACAAAGGGGCCCCAGCATTTT.

V gene TRBV6-5 combines with J gene TRBJ2-3; no definite D call. Trimming left V 6 bases short and J 1 base short, with 8 bases between. Germline V gene sequence: CDR1 MNHEY, CDR2 SVGAGI. The CDR3 has 13 amino acids. The CDR3 sequence: CASRRKRTDTQYF. The CDR3 coding sequence is TGTGCCAGCAGGCGGAAACGCACAGATACGCAGTATTTT.

V and J are TRBV11-2 and TRBJ2-3, with D perhaps TRBD1 (6 bases). Looked up from germline, CDR1 is SGHAT and CDR2 is FQNNGV. The CDR3 sequence is 16 residues long. V was pared by 4 bases and J by 2 bases, with 16 bases between. In nucleotides, the CDR3 is TGTGCCAGCAGCTCCTGGGGGCGGGTGCACACAGATACGCAGTATTTT. This codes for CASSSWGRVHTDTQYF.

V and J are TRBV3-1 (or the pseudogene TRBV3-2) and TRBJ2-7; 11 bases match TRBD2. Germline CDR1 and CDR2: LGHDT and YNNKEL (reference sequence). Trimming at V came to 4 bases and at J to 2 bases, leaving 1 base not matched to a gene. There are 14 residues in the CDR3. Here the CDR3 reads CASSLAGGPYEQYF. CDR3 coding DNA: TGTGCCAGCAGCCTAGCGGGGGGGCCCTACGAGCAGTACTTC.

The genes are TRBV6-5 and TRBJ2-7, with TRBD1 as a possible D gene (6 bases). CDR1 and CDR2 from the germline V gene are MNHEY and SVGAGI. Trimming removed 7 bases from V and 2 bases from J, with 12 bases in between. The CDR3 covers 13 residues. CDR3 nucleotides: TGTGCCAGCACCCCGACAGGAGCCTACGAGCAGTACTTC. Protein product: CASTPTGAYEQYF.

V usage is TRBV19 and J usage is TRBJ2-5; D is perhaps TRBD2 (5 bases). The ends were cut back, 4 bases at V and 4 bases at J, with 16 bases in the middle. In germline, CDR1 is LNHDA, CDR2 SQIVND (reference sequence). CDR3 length: 15 amino acids. The CDR3 region has the DNA TGTGCCAGTAGTAGTTACTGGACCCGGGGAGAGACCCAGTACTTC. Translation: CASSSYWTRGETQYF.

V gene TRBV3-1 (or the pseudogene TRBV3-2) combines with J gene TRBJ2-3, with 7 nucleotides matching TRBD1. Unmatched junction bases numbered 2, after V lost 4 bases and J lost 1 base. The CDR3 is 14 amino acids. CDR1 and CDR2 (germline): LGHDT, YNNKEL (reference sequence). The CDR3 loop is CASSPGTGTDTQYF. CDR3 coding DNA: TGTGCCAGCAGCCCCGGGACAGGCACAGATACGCAGTATTTT.

The gene calls are TRBV29-1 and TRBJ1-1; the D is unclear. V was clipped by 6 bases and J by 12 bases, with 17 bases between them. The CDR3 spans 11 residues. Germline CDR1 reads SQVTM; CDR2 reads ANQGSEA. In DNA, the CDR3 is TGCAGCGTCGAACTACCGGGGTCCACTTTCTTT. Protein sequence: CSVELPGSTFF.

The rearrangement links TRBV5-5 to TRBJ2-2, with D perhaps TRBD2 (6 bases). Trimming cost V 0 bases and J 2 bases, with 11 bases left between them. Looked up from germline, CDR1 is SGHKS and CDR2 is YYEKEE (reference sequence). This CDR3 comprises 16 residues. The CDR3 sequence: CASSLVGGYNTGELFF. The CDR3 nucleotides are TGTGCCAGCAGCTTGGTCGGAGGGTATAACACCGGGGAGCTGTTTTTT. Complete variable domain (other parts from reference TRBV5-5 and TRBJ2-2): DAGVTQSPTHLIKTRGQQVTLRCSPISGHKSVSWYQQVLGQGPQFIFQYYEKEERGRGNFPDRFSARQFPNYSSELNVNALLLGDSALYLCASSLVGGYNTGELFFGEGSRLTVL.

This chain connects TRBV12-3 or TRBV12-4 to TRBJ1-3; possibly TRBD1 for D (6 bases). The CDR3 is made up of 13 amino acids. Trimming removed 3 bases from V and 4 bases from J, with 7 bases in between. CDR3 sequence (DNA): TGTGCCAGCAGTTTGAGGGGGGGAAACACCATATATTTT. Translating it yields CASSLRGGNTIYF.

The rearrangement links TRBV7-2 to TRBJ2-1; a weak D match, TRBD2 (6 bases). Germline CDR1 is SGHTA and CDR2 is FQGNSA. CDR3 size: 13 residues. Between the trimmed V and J ends, which lost 3 bases and 8 bases, there was a span of 11 bases. DNA of the CDR3: TGTGCCAGCAGCTTCGGAGTAGCGGATGAGCAGTTCTTC. This encodes CASSFGVADEQFF. The whole variable domain, remainder taken from reference TRBV7-2 and TRBJ2-1, is GAGVSQSPSNKVTEKGKDVELRCDPISGHTALYWYRQSLGQGLEFLIYFQGNSAPDKSGLPSDRFSAERTGGSVSTLTIQRTQQEDSAVYLCASSFGVADEQFFGPGTRLTVL.

This chain connects TRBV29-1 to TRBJ2-1; D not resolved. Trimming took 7 bases from V and 0 from J, leaving 19 bases between them. The CDR3 contains 16 residues. The germline gives CDR1 SQVTM, CDR2 ANQGSEA. CDR3 in amino acids: CSAHPVGLSSYNEQFF. CDR3 DNA: TGCAGCGCCCACCCCGTTGGTCTTAGCTCCTACAATGAGCAGTTCTTC.

J is TRBJ1-1 and V is TRBV30; tentative D call: TRBD1 (5 bases). The germline V gene has CDR1 GTSNPN and CDR2 SVGIG (reference sequence). The CDR3 covers 12 residues. Trimming left V 4 bases short and J 4 bases short, with 10 bases between. The CDR3: CAWTTGGTEAFF. CDR3 DNA: TGTGCCTGGACAACCGGGGGCACTGAAGCTTTCTTT.

Note on this clone: One end of the junction does not line up with germline, which may come from a read error. The CDR3 region is CATSSVNYEQYF. CDR3 DNA sequence: TGTGCCACCAGTAGCGTAAACTACGAGCAGTACTTC. This sequence joins TRBV2 and TRBJ2-7; a weak D match, TRBD2 (5 bases). The germline V gene encodes CDR1 SNHLY and CDR2 FYNNEI. The CDR3 is made up of 12 amino acids.

The chain links TRBV6-2 or TRBV6-3 to TRBJ1-2; D may be TRBD1 (6 bases). The V gene lost 5 bases and the J gene lost 3 bases, with 10 bases spanning the gap. The germline V gene encodes CDR1 MNHEY and CDR2 SVGEGT. The CDR3 extends over 13 amino acids. CDR3 sequence reads: CASSRRGDYGYTF. The CDR3 bases are TGTGCCAGCAGTCGCAGGGGTGACTATGGCTACACCTTC.

This rearrangement joins TRBV7-8 to TRBJ1-1, with D perhaps TRBD1 (5 bases). With 0 bases removed from V and 4 bases from J, the gap between germline ends came to 21 bases. The germline gives CDR1 SGHVS, CDR2 FQNEAQ. CDR3 length equals 18 residues. In DNA, the CDR3 is TGTGCCAGCAGCTTAGCGGCTCAGCTCATAGGGGCGGTCACTGAAGCTTTCTTT. Its translation is CASSLAAQLIGAVTEAFF.

The J gene is TRBJ2-5, the V gene TRBV15; 8 positions match TRBD1. Trimming took 5 bases from V and 5 from J; bases not matched to a gene: 13. The CDR3 extends over 16 amino acids. Germline-derived CDR1 and CDR2 are LNHNV and YYDKDF (reference sequence). The CDR3 here is CATSGSGGVRSETQYF. DNA of the CDR3: TGTGCCACCAGCGGATCAGGGGGCGTTAGGTCGGAGACCCAGTACTTC.

The J gene is TRBJ1-2, the V gene TRBV7-9, with TRBD1 matching 7 bases. This CDR3 comprises 12 residues. J gave up 9 bases and V 6 bases, and 7 bases lay outside the gene matches. Germline-derived CDR1 and CDR2 are SEHNR and FQNEAQ (reference sequence). The CDR3 bases are TGTGCCAGCAGTGGACAGGTCGAACGCTACACCTTC. This gives the protein CASSGQVERYTF.

The chain links TRBV19 to TRBJ2-1; TRBD1 aligns across 7 bases. The germline CDR1 and CDR2 sequences are LNHDA and SQIVND (reference sequence). The CDR3 covers 14 residues. Germline trimming cut 6 bases from V and 6 bases from J; bases unmatched to any gene: 8. CDR3: CASRPTGHGNEQFF. CDR3 nucleotides: TGTGCCAGTAGGCCGACAGGGCATGGCAATGAGCAGTTCTTC.